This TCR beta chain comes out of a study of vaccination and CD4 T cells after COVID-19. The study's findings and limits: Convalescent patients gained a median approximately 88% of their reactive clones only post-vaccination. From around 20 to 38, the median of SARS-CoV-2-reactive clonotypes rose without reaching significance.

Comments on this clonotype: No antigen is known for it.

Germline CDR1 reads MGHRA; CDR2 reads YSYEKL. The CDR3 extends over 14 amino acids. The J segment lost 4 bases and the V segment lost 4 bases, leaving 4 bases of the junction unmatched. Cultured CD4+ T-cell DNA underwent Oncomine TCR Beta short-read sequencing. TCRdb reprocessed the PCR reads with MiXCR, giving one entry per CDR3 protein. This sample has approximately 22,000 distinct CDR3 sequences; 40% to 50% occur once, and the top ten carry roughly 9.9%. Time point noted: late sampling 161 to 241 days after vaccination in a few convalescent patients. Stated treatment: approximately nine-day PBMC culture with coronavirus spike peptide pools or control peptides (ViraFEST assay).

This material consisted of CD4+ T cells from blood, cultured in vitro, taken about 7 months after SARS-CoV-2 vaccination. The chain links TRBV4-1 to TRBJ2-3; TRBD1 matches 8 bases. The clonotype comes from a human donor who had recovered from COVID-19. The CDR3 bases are TGCGCCAGCAGCCCGGACAGGGAGGCAGATACGCAGTATTTT. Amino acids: CASSPDREADTQYF.